The rows below give T cell receptor beta chains drawn from one sample of a study of control samples from healthy donors and cancer patients. TCRdb's table, derived via immunoSEQ multiplex PCR, lists solely in-frame clones and lacks some. The table includes 40,000 to 55,000 clones, about 75% detected once. Sequencing was performed on formalin-fixed, paraffin-embedded tissue. The origin of the receptors is a male donor with melanoma. CDR3s leave out the opening cysteine and the closing phenylalanine or tryptophan.

j_call: TRBJ2-2
v_call: TRBV7-9
cdr3_aa: ASSLIPDRGLNTGELF

j_call: TRBJ2-5
v_call: TRBV2
cdr3_aa: ASSEGAAPETQY

j_call: TRBJ1-5
v_call: TRBV19
cdr3_aa: ASSIDGRGNQPQH

j_call: TRBJ2-5
v_call: TRBV29-1
cdr3_aa: SVEDTSGSSGTQY

j_call: TRBJ2-1
v_call: TRBV12-5
cdr3_aa: ASGWGRSEQF

j_call: TRBJ1-2
v_call: TRBV20-1
cdr3_aa: SASRPGYGYT

j_call: TRBJ1-3
v_call: TRBV11-2
cdr3_aa: ASSTQGVGNTIY

j_call: TRBJ2-7
v_call: TRBV27
cdr3_aa: ASSLLGASGRSYEQY

j_call: TRBJ2-1
v_call: TRBV3-1/TRBV3-2
cdr3_aa: ASSHGTSSFRVDEQF

j_call: TRBJ2-7
v_call: TRBV28
cdr3_aa: ASSRNYEQY

j_call: TRBJ2-7
v_call: TRBV28
cdr3_aa: ASSLLTSGSIYEQY

j_call: TRBJ1-5
v_call: TRBV30
cdr3_aa: AWNIRGQPQH

j_call: TRBJ2-5
v_call: TRBV7-2
cdr3_aa: ASSLRTSGIQETQY

j_call: TRBJ1-5
v_call: TRBV19
cdr3_aa: ASSGYPNQPQH

j_call: TRBJ2-7
v_call: TRBV5-4
cdr3_aa: ASSLEGGAYEQY

j_call: TRBJ2-5
v_call: TRBV29-1
cdr3_aa: SVSPGTGGETQY

j_call: TRBJ1-3
v_call: TRBV6-2/TRBV6-3
cdr3_aa: ASSYRGSSGNTIY

j_call: TRBJ2-2
v_call: TRBV18
cdr3_aa: ASSLPGGTGELF

j_call: TRBJ2-7
v_call: TRBV9
cdr3_aa: ASSEQGPYEQY

j_call: TRBJ2-2
v_call: TRBV6-2/TRBV6-3
cdr3_aa: ASSYTGAHTGELF

j_call: NA
v_call: TRBV5-1
cdr3_aa: ASNPGNQETQY

j_call: TRBJ2-3
v_call: TRBV9
cdr3_aa: ASSEGGVSGWTDTQY

j_call: TRBJ1-5
v_call: TRBV6-4
cdr3_aa: ASSKQGGGNQPQH

j_call: TRBJ1-5
v_call: TRBV6-5
cdr3_aa: ASRTIGRNQPQH

j_call: TRBJ2-5
v_call: TRBV7-2
cdr3_aa: ASSLYTGRLPETQY

j_call: TRBJ2-1
v_call: TRBV11-2
cdr3_aa: ASSLEYRSGGQF

j_call: TRBJ2-1
v_call: TRBV7-3
cdr3_aa: ASSSFPTSSYNEQF

j_call: TRBJ2-6
v_call: TRBV19
cdr3_aa: ASSFGTANVLT

j_call: TRBJ1-5
v_call: TRBV28
cdr3_aa: ASRQGSNQPQH

j_call: TRBJ2-7
v_call: TRBV11-3
cdr3_aa: ASSPGPQREQY

j_call: TRBJ1-6
v_call: TRBV7-6
cdr3_aa: ASSLGGSPLH

j_call: TRBJ2-2
v_call: TRBV25-1
cdr3_aa: ASSPGVAGINTGELF

j_call: TRBJ2-7
v_call: TRBV28
cdr3_aa: ASVTAIAGGGYEQY

j_call: TRBJ2-3
v_call: TRBV18
cdr3_aa: ASSPRGTDTQY

j_call: TRBJ2-1
v_call: TRBV11-2
cdr3_aa: ASSLDWAVYNEQF

j_call: TRBJ2-5
v_call: TRBV2
cdr3_aa: ASNSGMGETQY

j_call: TRBJ2-7
v_call: TRBV27
cdr3_aa: ASSPTRYREQY

j_call: TRBJ1-2
v_call: TRBV7-8
cdr3_aa: ASSLDQDRGLNYGYT

j_call: TRBJ2-5
v_call: TRBV7-7
cdr3_aa: ASSLHGDDSPRGEETQY

j_call: TRBJ1-5
v_call: TRBV28
cdr3_aa: ASSPGSNSNQPQH

j_call: TRBJ2-7
v_call: TRBV2
cdr3_aa: ASSEAWASGKIRYEQY

j_call: TRBJ2-7
v_call: TRBV18
cdr3_aa: ASSPTTDYEQY

j_call: TRBJ2-7
v_call: TRBV14
cdr3_aa: ASSLNPGANYEQY

j_call: TRBJ2-7
v_call: TRBV3-1/TRBV3-2
cdr3_aa: ASSRRTGTSGRYKGGEQY

j_call: TRBJ2-6
v_call: TRBV28
cdr3_aa: ASVGSYYSGANVLT

j_call: TRBJ1-4
v_call: TRBV15
cdr3_aa: ATSSGATNEKLF

j_call: TRBJ2-3
v_call: TRBV5-6
cdr3_aa: ASSSGQGADTQY

j_call: TRBJ2-1
v_call: TRBV6-6
cdr3_aa: ASSPGLSSYNEQF

j_call: TRBJ2-7
v_call: TRBV4-1
cdr3_aa: ASSQQRQTYEQY

j_call: TRBJ1-1
v_call: TRBV9
cdr3_aa: ASSVGVGRGTEAF

j_call: TRBJ2-5
v_call: TRBV2
cdr3_aa: ASRLAGQETQY

j_call: TRBJ2-1
v_call: TRBV6-6
cdr3_aa: ASTSGTYNEQF

j_call: TRBJ2-6
v_call: TRBV19
cdr3_aa: ASSPSGANVLT